The 3 T cell receptor beta chains below come from one sample, sequenced in a study of CD8 T cells in Susac syndrome. An amount of RNA that ranged from roughly 0.45 to 1 ug was reverse transcribed with random hexamers. Each CDR3 protein gets one entry after TCRdb re-called the immunoSEQ multiplex PCR reads with MiXCR. The sample yields approximately 120,000 distinct CDR3 sequences, more than 80% seen once. What was sequenced was CD8+ T cells from PBMCs. These receptors were obtained from a human donor with multiple sclerosis.

V and J are TRBV24-1 and TRBJ2-2; the D is unclear. CDR3 length: 16 amino acids. Germline V lookup: CDR1 KGHDR, CDR2 SFDVKD. V was pared by 1 base and J by 0 bases, with 8 bases between. The DNA of the CDR3 is TGTGCCACCAGTGATTTAGAATTCCCGAACACCGGGGAGCTGTTTTTT. It codes for CATSDLEFPNTGELFF.

For this clonotype: Compared with germline, one end of the junction differs, possibly owing to a read error. This chain uses TRBV28 with TRBJ1-3; no clear D gene. Germline V lookup: CDR1 MDHEN, CDR2 SYDVKM. This CDR3 is built from 14 residues. The CDR3 region is CASQERISENTIYF. CDR3 DNA: TGTGCCAGCCAAGAGCGGATCTCTGAAAACACCATATATTTT.

The V and J genes are TRBV28 and TRBJ2-6; 8 bases agree with TRBD2. The germline CDR1 and CDR2 sequences are MDHEN and SYDVKM. The V segment lost 7 bases and the J segment 0 bases; nucleotides outside the gene matches: 8. The CDR3 loop spans 17 amino acids. Here the CDR3 DNA reads TGTGCCAGCACCCCCGGGAGGGGGAGCTCTGGGGCCAACGTCCTGACTTTC. Translated, it gives CASTPGRGSSGANVLTF.